This record covers a single T cell receptor (beta chain). Antigen specificity is unknown. The sample is drawn from a study of response to subunit inactivated influenza vaccine. Whole-study results and caveats: Few new T cells, the authors suggested, are recruited by each seasonal influenza vaccination.

The CDR3 consists of 13 residues. The germline CDR1 and CDR2 sequences are MNHEY and SMNVEV (reference sequence). J was trimmed by 3 bases and V by 6 bases; bases with no gene match: 3. MiXCR, applied by TCRdb to the RT-PCR reads, yields one record per CDR3 protein. Found here are roughly 790,000 distinct CDR3 sequences, 21% of them singletons; the top ten hold about 10%. The sequences come from PBMCs from blood, collected roughly 5 days after vaccination. The sequence was collected from a man between 45 and 60 years old who received an inactivated influenza vaccine. V and J are TRBV27 and TRBJ2-5; 8 nucleotides line up with TRBD1. The CDR3 loop is CASRPTGEETQYF. In DNA, the CDR3 is TGTGCCAGCAGGCCGACAGGGGAAGAGACCCAGTACTTC.